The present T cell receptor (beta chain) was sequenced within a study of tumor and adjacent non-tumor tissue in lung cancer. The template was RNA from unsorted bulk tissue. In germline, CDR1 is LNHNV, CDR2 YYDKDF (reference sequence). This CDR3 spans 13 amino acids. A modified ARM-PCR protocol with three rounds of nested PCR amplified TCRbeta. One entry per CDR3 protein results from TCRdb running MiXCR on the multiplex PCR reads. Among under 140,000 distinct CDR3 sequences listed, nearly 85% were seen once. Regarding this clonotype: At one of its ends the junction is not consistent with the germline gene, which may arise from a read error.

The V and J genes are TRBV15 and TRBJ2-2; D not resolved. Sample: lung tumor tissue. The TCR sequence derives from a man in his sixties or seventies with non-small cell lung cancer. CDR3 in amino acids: CAASPVGDVELFF. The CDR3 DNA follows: TGTGCCGCCAGCCCCGTTGGAGACGTGGAGCTGTTTTTT.